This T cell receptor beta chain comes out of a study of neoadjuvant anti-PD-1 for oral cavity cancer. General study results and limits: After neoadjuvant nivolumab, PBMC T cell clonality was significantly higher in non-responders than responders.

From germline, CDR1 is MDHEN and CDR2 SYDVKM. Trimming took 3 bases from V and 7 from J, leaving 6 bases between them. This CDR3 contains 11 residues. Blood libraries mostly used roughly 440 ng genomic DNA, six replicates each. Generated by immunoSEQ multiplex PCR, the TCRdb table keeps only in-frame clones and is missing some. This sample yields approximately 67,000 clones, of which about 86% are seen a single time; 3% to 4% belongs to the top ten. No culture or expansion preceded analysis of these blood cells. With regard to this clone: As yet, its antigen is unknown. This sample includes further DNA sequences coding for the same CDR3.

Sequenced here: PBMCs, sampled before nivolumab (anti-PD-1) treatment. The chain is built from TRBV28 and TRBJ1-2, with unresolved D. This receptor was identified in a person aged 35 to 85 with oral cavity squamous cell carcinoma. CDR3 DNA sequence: TGTGCCAGCAGTTTCTCCCGTGGCTACACCTTC. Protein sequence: CASSFSRGYTF.